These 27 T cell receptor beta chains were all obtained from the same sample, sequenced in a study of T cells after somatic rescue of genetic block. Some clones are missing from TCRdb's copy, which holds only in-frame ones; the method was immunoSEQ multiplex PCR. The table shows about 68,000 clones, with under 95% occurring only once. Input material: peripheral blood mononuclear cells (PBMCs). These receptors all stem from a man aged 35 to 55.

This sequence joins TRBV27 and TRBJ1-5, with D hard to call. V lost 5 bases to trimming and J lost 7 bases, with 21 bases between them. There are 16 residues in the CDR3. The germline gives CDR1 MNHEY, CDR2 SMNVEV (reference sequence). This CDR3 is CASSRIGPWEGQPQHF. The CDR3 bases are TGTGCCAGCAGTCGCATCGGCCCATGGGAAGGGCAGCCCCAGCATTTT.

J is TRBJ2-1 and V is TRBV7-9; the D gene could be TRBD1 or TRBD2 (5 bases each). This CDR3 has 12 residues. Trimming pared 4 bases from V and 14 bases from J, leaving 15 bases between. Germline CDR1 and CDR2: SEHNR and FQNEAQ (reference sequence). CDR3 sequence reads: CASSSGTLPKFF. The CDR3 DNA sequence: TGTGCCAGCAGCTCCGGGACCCTTCCAAAGTTCTTC.

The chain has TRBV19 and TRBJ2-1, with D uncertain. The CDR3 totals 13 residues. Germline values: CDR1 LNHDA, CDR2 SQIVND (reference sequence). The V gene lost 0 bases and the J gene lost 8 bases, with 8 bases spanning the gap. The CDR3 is CASSIDYGYEQFF. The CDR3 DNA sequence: TGTGCCAGTAGTATAGATTACGGCTATGAGCAGTTCTTC.

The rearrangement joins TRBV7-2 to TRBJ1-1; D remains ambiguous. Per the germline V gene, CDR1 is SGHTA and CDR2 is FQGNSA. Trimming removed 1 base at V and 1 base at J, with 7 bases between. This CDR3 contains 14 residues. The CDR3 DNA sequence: TGTGCCAGCAGCTTAGGACGGGCGAACACTGAAGCTTTCTTT. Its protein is CASSLGRANTEAFF.

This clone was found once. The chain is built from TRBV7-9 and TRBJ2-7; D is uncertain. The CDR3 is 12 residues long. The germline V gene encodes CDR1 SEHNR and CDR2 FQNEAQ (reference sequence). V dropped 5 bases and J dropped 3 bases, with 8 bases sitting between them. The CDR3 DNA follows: TGTGCCAGCAGCCCCCCAAACTACGAGCAGTACTTC. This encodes CASSPPNYEQYF. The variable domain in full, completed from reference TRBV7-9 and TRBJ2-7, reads DTGVSQNPRHKITKRGQNVTFRCDPISEHNRLYWYRQTLGQGPEFLTYFQNEAQLEKSRLLSDRFSAERPKGSFSTLEIQRTEQGDSAMYLCASSPPNYEQYFGPGTRLTVT.

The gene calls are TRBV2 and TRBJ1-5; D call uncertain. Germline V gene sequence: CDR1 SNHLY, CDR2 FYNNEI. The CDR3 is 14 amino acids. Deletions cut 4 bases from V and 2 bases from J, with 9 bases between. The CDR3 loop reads CASSGSQGNQPQHF. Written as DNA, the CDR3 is TGTGCCAGCAGTGGATCGCAGGGCAATCAGCCCCAGCATTTT.

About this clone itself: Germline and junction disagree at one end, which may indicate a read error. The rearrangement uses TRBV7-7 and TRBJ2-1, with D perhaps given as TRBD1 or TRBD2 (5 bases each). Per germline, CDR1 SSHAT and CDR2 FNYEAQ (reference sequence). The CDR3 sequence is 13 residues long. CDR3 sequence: CASSLQAGDEQFF. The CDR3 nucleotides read TGTGCTAGCAGCTTACAGGCCGGGGATGAGCAGTTCTTC.

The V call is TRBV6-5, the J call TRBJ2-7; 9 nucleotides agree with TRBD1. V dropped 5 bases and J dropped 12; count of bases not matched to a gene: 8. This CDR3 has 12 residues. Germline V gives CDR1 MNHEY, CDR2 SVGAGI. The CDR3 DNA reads TGTGCCAGCAGTAAGGGACAGGGAGCAGCGTACTTC. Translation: CASSKGQGAAYF.

The CDR3 spells CASTTGRSGSAPGLGEQFF. CDR3 nucleotide sequence: TGTGCCAGCACCACCGGGAGGAGCGGGAGTGCCCCGGGTTTGGGAGAGCAGTTCTTC. The chain uses TRBV7-2 and TRBJ2-1; 8 nucleotides agree with TRBD2. Per the germline V gene, CDR1 is SGHTA and CDR2 is FQGNSA. J lost 10 bases, V lost 7 bases, and 27 bases had no gene match. The CDR3 has 19 residues.

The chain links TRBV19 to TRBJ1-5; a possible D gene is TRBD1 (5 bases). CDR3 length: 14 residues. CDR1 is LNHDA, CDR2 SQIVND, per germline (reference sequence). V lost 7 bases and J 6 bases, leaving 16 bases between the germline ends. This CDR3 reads CASTWRGAGQPQHF. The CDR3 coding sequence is TGTGCCAGTACCTGGCGGGGCGCGGGTCAGCCCCAGCATTTT.

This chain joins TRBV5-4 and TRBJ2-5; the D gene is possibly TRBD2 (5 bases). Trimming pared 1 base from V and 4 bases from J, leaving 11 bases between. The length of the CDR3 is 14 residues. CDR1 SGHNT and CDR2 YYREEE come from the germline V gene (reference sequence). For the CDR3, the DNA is TGTGCCAGCAGCTTGACTAGGCGAGGAGAGACCCAGTACTTC. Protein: CASSLTRRGETQYF.

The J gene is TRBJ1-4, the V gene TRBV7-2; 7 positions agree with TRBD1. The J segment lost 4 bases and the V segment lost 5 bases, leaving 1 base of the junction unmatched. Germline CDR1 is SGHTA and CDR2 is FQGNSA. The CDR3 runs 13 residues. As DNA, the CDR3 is TGTGCCAGCAGCCAGGGGGTTAATGAAAAACTGTTTTTT. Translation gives CASSQGVNEKLFF.

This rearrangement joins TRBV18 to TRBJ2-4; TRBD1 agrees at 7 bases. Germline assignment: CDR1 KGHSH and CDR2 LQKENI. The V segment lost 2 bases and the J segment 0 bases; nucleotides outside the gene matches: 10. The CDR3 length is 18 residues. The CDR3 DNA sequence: TGTGCCAGCTCACCAACCGACTGGGACAGTCTAGCCAAAAACATTCAGTACTTC. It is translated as CASSPTDWDSLAKNIQYF.

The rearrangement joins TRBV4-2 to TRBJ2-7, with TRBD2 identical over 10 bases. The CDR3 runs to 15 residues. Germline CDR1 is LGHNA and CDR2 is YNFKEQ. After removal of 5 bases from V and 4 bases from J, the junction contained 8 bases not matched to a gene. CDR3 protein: CASSVGLAAVYEQYF. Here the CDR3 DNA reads TGTGCCAGCAGCGTCGGACTAGCGGCCGTGTACGAGCAGTACTTC.

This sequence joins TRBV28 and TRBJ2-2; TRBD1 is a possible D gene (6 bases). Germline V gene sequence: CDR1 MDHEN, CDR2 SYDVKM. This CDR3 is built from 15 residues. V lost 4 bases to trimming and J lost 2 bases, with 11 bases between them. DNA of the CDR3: TGTGCCAGCAGTTCAAGACAGGATAACACCGGGGAGCTGTTTTTT. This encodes CASSSRQDNTGELFF.

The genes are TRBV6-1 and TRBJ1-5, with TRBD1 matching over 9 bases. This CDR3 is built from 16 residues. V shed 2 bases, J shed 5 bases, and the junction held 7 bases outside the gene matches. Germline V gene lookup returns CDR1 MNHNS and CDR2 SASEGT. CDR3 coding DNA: TGTGCCAGCAGTGAAATTTACAGGGGGCTCGATCAGCCCCAGCATTTT. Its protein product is CASSEIYRGLDQPQHF.

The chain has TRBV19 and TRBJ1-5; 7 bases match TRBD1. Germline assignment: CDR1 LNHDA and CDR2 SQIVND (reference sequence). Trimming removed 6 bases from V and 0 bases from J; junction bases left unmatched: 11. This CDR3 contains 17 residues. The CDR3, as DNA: TGTGCCAGTAGCGTCCTCACAGGGGCCTATAGCAATCAGCCCCAGCATTTT. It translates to CASSVLTGAYSNQPQHF.

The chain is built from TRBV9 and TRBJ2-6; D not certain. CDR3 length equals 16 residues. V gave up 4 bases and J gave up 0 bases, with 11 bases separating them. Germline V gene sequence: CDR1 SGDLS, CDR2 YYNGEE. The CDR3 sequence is CASSSGRSSGANVLTF. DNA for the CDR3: TGTGCCAGCAGCTCAGGACGGAGCTCTGGGGCCAACGTCCTGACTTTC. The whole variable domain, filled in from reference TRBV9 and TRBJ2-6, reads DSGVTQTPKHLITATGQRVTLRCSPRSGDLSVYWYQQSLDQGLQFLIQYYNGEERAKGNILERFSAQQFPDLHSELNLSSLELGDSALYFCASSSGRSSGANVLTFGAGSRLTVL.

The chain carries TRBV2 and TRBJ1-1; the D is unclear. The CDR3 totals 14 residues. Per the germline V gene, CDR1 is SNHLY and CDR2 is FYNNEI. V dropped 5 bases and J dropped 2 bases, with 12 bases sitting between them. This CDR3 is CASSLETPNTEAFF. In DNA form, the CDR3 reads TGTGCCAGCAGTCTCGAGACACCTAACACTGAAGCTTTCTTT. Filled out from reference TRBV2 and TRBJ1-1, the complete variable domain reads EPEVTQTPSHQVTQMGQEVILRCVPISNHLYFYWYRQILGQKVEFLVSFYNNEISEKSEIFDDQFSVERPDGSNFTLKIRSTKLEDSAMYFCASSLETPNTEAFFGQGTRLTVV.

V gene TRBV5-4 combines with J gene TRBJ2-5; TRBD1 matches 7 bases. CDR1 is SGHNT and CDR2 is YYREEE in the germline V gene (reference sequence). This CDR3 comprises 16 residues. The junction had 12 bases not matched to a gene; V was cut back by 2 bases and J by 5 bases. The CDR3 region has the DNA TGTGCCAGCAGCTTTGGAGAGGGGGCGGTGCGGGAGACCCAGTACTTC. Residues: CASSFGEGAVRETQYF.

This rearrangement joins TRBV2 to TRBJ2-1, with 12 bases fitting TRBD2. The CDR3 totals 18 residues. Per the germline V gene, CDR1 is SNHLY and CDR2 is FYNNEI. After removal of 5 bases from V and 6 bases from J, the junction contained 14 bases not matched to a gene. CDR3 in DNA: TGTGCCAGCAGTTCCCGGGGCCCGACTAGCGGGAGATCCAATGAGCAGTTCTTC. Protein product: CASSSRGPTSGRSNEQFF.

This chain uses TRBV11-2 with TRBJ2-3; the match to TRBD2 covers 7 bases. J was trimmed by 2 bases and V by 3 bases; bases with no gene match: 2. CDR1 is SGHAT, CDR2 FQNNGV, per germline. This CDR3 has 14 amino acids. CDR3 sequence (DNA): TGTGCCAGCAGCTTTAGCGGGTCCACAGATACGCAGTATTTT. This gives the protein CASSFSGSTDTQYF.

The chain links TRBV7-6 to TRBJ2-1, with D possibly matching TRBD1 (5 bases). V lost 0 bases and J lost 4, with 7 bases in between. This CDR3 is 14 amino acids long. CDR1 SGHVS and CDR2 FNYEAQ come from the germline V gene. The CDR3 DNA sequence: TGTGCCAGCAGCTTAGCGCCAGGGTACAATGAGCAGTTCTTC. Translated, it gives CASSLAPGYNEQFF.

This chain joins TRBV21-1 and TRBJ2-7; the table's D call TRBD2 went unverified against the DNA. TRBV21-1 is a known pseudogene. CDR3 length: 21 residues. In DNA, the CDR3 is TGTGCCAGCAGCAAAGTATCGGCGACTAGCGGGGGCCACTACAACTCCTACGAGCAGTACTTC. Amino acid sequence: CASSKVSATSGGHYNSYEQYF.

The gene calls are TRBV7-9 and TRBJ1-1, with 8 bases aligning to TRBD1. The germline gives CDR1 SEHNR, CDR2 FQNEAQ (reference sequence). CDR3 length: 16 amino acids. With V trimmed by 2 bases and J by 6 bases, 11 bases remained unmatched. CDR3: CASSLQGPSGGSEAFF. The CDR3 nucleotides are TGTGCCAGCAGCTTACAGGGCCCCTCAGGGGGCTCTGAAGCTTTCTTT.

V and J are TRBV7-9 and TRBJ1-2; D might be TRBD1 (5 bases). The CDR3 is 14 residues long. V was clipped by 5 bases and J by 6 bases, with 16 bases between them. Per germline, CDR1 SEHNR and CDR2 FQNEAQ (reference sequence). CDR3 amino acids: CASSKHGATHGYTF. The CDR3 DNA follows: TGTGCCAGCAGCAAACACGGGGCGACCCATGGCTACACCTTC.

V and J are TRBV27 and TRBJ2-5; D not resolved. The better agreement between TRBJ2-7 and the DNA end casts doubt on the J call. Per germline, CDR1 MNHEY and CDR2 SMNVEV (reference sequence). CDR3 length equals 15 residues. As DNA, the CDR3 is TGTGCCAGCAGTCCGACGTCGATTCAGTCCTACGAGCAGTACTTC. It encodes CASSPTSIQSYEQYF.